Each of the 20 T cell receptor beta chains below was sequenced from the same sample in a study of prognosis after radiotherapy for stage I lung cancer. By two-round multiplex PCR, the TCR beta CDR3 was amplified from genomic DNA. The use of primers specific to each TRBV and TRBJ gene characterized first-round PCR. TCRdb analysed the multiplex PCR reads with MiXCR anew, one entry per CDR3 protein. The sample consists of about 35,000 distinct CDR3 sequences, approximately 35% of them appearing once. This specimen was PBMCs, taken before or after stereotactic body radiation therapy (not recorded which). Source of these receptors: a donor of 50 years or more with non-small cell lung cancer.

Concerning this clonotype: This may come from a read error, since a much larger clone is one base off. The chain employs TRBV6-4 and TRBJ1-1, with a tentative D call TRBD1 (5 bases). The CDR3 contains 13 residues. CDR1 MRHNA and CDR2 SNTAGT come from the germline V gene. For the CDR3, the DNA is TGTGCCAGCAGTCCACAGGTGAACACTGAAGCTTTATTT. This encodes CASSPQVNTEALF.

This clonotype was seen more than once but under ten times. This chain connects TRBV5-4 to TRBJ2-7; no clear D. V lost 0 bases and J lost 5, with 18 bases in between. Germline V gene lookup returns CDR1 SGHNT and CDR2 YYREEE (reference sequence). The CDR3 sequence is 16 residues long. This CDR3 reads CASSLAGPRSLDEQYF. The DNA of the CDR3 is TGTGCCAGCAGCTTGGCCGGGCCCCGATCCCTAGACGAGCAGTACTTC.

This clonotype has at least ten counts. The chain couples TRBV5-1 to TRBJ2-7; TRBD1 agrees at 7 bases. CDR3 length: 14 residues. J was trimmed by 3 bases and V by 1 base; bases with no gene match: 4. Looked up from germline, CDR1 is SGHRS and CDR2 is YFSETQ. DNA of the CDR3: TGCGCCAGCAGCTTGACAGGGGTCAACTACGAGCAGTACTTC. This translates into CASSLTGVNYEQYF.

CDR3 DNA: TGTTCCACCCTGGCTCGACAGGGGGCGGGTCCGGGTCAGGCGGGGGGCTACACCTTC. It encodes CSTLARQGAGPGQAGGYTF. This chain uses TRBV6-1 with TRBJ1-2; 10 bases map to TRBD1. From germline, CDR1 is MNHNS and CDR2 SASEGT. There are 19 residues in the CDR3.

This clonotype was observed at least ten times. V gene TRBV6-2 or TRBV6-3 combines with J gene TRBJ1-1, with 7 bases matching TRBD1. CDR1 is MNHEY, CDR2 SVGEGT, per germline. V trimming: 4 bases; J trimming: 1 base; junction bases outside the gene matches: 9. The CDR3 extends over 16 amino acids. DNA for the CDR3: TGTGCCAGCAGTTTAGCCCGGGACAGTCGGAACACTGAAGCTTTCTTT. Its protein is CASSLARDSRNTEAFF.

This clonotype was counted many times. The chain uses TRBV28 and TRBJ2-5, with D perhaps assigned TRBD1 or TRBD2 (5 bases each). V was trimmed by 1 base and J by 4 bases, leaving 16 bases between them. The CDR3 consists of 16 residues. The germline V gene encodes CDR1 MDHEN and CDR2 SYDVKM. The CDR3 DNA reads as TGTGCCAGCAGTTTATTTTTCACGGGAAGGGGAGAGACCCAGTACTTC. Translated: CASSLFFTGRGETQYF. Full variable domain (remainder filled in from reference TRBV28 and TRBJ2-5): DVKVTQSSRYLVKRTGEKVFLECVQDMDHENMFWYRQDPGLGLRLIYFSYDVKMKEKGDIPEGYSVSREKKERFSLILESASTNQTSMYLCASSLFFTGRGETQYFGPGTRLLVL.

Worth noting for this clonotype: This may stem from a read error, because a much larger clone lies one nucleotide away. The gene calls are TRBV29-1 and TRBJ1-2; D unclear. The CDR3 has 14 amino acids. CDR1 is SQVTM and CDR2 is ANQGSEA in the germline V gene. CDR3 region: CSFEDLSHLYGYTF. DNA of the CDR3: TGCAGCTTTGAAGATCTCAGCCACCTCTATGGCTACACCTTC.

Ten or more counts support this clonotype. This chain uses TRBV18 with TRBJ2-7; 10 bases map to TRBD1. The trim removed 6 bases at V and 3 bases at J, leaving 8 bases unmatched. The CDR3 has 15 amino acids. The germline V gene has CDR1 KGHSH and CDR2 LQKENI. This CDR3 is CASSFGQGGNYEQYF. CDR3 in DNA: TGTGCCAGCTCCTTCGGACAGGGGGGAAACTACGAGCAGTACTTC.

This clonotype was found many times. As DNA, the CDR3 is TGTGCCAGCAGCGCCTCCGGGACAGGGGTTGGCGAGCAGTACTTC. Protein product: CASSASGTGVGEQYF. The chain joins TRBV9 to TRBJ2-7, with TRBD1 matching over 10 bases. The trim removed 3 bases at V and 6 bases at J, leaving 9 bases unmatched. CDR1 and CDR2 (germline): SGDLS, YYNGEE. The CDR3 is 15 amino acids.

Ten or more counts support this clonotype. The chain carries TRBV20-1 and TRBJ2-3; 8 bases agree with TRBD2. The CDR3 spans 13 residues. J lost 4 bases, V lost 6 bases, and 6 bases had no gene match. CDR1 is DFQATT and CDR2 is SNEGSKA in the germline V gene (reference sequence). The chain's CDR3 is CSARGSGADTQYF. CDR3 nucleotide sequence: TGCAGTGCCAGGGGTAGCGGGGCAGATACGCAGTATTTT.

This clonotype has only one observation. V gene TRBV5-1 combines with J gene TRBJ1-2; maybe TRBD1 (5 bases). The CDR3 contains 18 residues. The germline V gene has CDR1 SGHRS and CDR2 YFSETQ. Trimming removed 4 bases at V and 5 bases at J, with 27 bases between. DNA for the CDR3: TGCGCCAGCAGCCCCCGTGGGAGCCGACAGCGATTGGAGTATGGCTACACCTTC. This translates into CASSPRGSRQRLEYGYTF.

The chain joins TRBV6-5 to TRBJ2-7; D is uncertain. The CDR3 totals 15 residues. V lost 0 bases, J lost 4 bases, and 13 bases lay in between. Germline V gene data show CDR1 as MNHEY and CDR2 as SVGAGI. The CDR3, as DNA: TGTGCCAGCAGTTACTCCCGCGAGCGAGGATACGAGCAGTACTTC. Encoded protein: CASSYSRERGYEQYF.

This clonotype was seen at least ten times. V is TRBV19 and J is TRBJ1-5, with TRBD1 matching 7 bases. CDR1 LNHDA and CDR2 SQIVND come from the germline V gene (reference sequence). CDR3 length: 15 amino acids. With V trimmed by 5 bases and J by 7 bases, 11 bases remained unmatched. The DNA of the CDR3 is TGTGCCAGTAGTGCGACAGGGTTCTCGGGACAGCCCCAGCATTTT. Translated, it gives CASSATGFSGQPQHF. Full variable domain (outside the CDR3, taken from reference TRBV19 and TRBJ1-5): DGGITQSPKYLFRKEGQNVTLSCEQNLNHDAMYWYRQDPGQGLRLIYYSQIVNDFQKGDIAEGYSVSREKKESFPLTVTSAQKNPTAFYLCASSATGFSGQPQHFGDGTRLSIL.

The genes are TRBV5-1 and TRBJ2-3; the D gene could be TRBD1 or TRBD2 (5 bases each). The germline V gene encodes CDR1 SGHRS and CDR2 YFSETQ. V was clipped by 7 bases and J by 3 bases, with 21 bases between them. The CDR3 sequence is 16 residues long. The CDR3 here is CASGTGASVGTDTQYF. The CDR3 nucleotides are TGCGCCAGCGGCACCGGGGCTTCGGTGGGTACAGATACGCAGTATTTT.

Turning to this clonotype: A far more abundant clone sits one base away, making this likely a read error. The rearrangement links TRBV6-1 to TRBJ2-1; tentative D call: TRBD2 (7 bases). The CDR3 consists of 14 residues. Germline CDR1 and CDR2: MNHNS and SASEGT. CDR3 protein: CASSYGGGAREHFF. In nucleotides, the CDR3 is TGTGCCAGCAGTTATGGAGGGGGGGCAAGGGAGCATTTCTTC.

About this clonotype: A read error may produce the germline difference seen at one junction end. The rearrangement links TRBV19 to TRBJ1-2; the D is unclear. CDR1 LNHDA and CDR2 SQIVND come from the germline V gene (reference sequence). This CDR3 has 15 residues. The CDR3 bases are TGTGCCAGTAGTATTGCAGCCGTATTAAACTATGGCTACACTTTC. This translates into CASSIAAVLNYGYTF.

A remark on this clonotype: Germline and junction disagree at one end, which may indicate a read error. This chain connects TRBV20-1 to TRBJ2-5; 7 bases are shared with TRBD2. Germline CDR1 reads DFQATT; CDR2 reads SNEGSKA (reference sequence). The CDR3 has 14 residues. The chain's CDR3 is CSTRVAAGWDTQYF. The CDR3 nucleotides are TGCAGTACTAGAGTTGCAGCGGGGTGGGACACCCAGTACTTC.

This clonotype has at least ten counts. The chain joins TRBV7-6 to TRBJ2-1, with 7 bases fitting TRBD1. CDR3 size: 13 residues. With V trimmed by 3 bases and J by 7 bases, 3 bases remained unmatched. Germline V CDR1 and CDR2: SGHVS, FNYEAQ. CDR3 protein: CASSFGTVNEQFF. CDR3 DNA sequence: TGTGCCAGCAGCTTCGGGACAGTGAATGAGCAGTTCTTC.

This clonotype was detected only a few times. CDR3 protein: CSATRTEYYEQYF. The CDR3 nucleotides read TGCAGTGCTACTCGGACCGAGTACTACGAGCAGTACTTC. The chain employs TRBV20-1 and TRBJ2-7; D uncertain. With 4 bases removed from V and 3 bases from J, the gap between germline ends came to 13 bases. The CDR3 extends over 13 amino acids. CDR1 is DFQATT, CDR2 SNEGSKA, per germline (reference sequence).

Notes on this clonotype: A much larger clone lies one base from this, so it may be a read error. J is TRBJ2-2 and V is TRBV5-1; possible D gene TRBD1, 6 bases. With 5 bases removed from V and 6 bases from J, the gap between germline ends came to 17 bases. The CDR3 contains 15 residues. Per the germline V gene, CDR1 is SGHRS and CDR2 is YFSETQ. CDR3 in DNA: TGCGCCAGCAGGCCCGGGACATACTCTCCCGGGGAGCTGTTTTTT. Protein product: CASRPGTYSPGELFF.